A selection of T cell receptor beta chains follows, all from one sample in a study of memory CD4+ T cells and cytomegalovirus serostatus. The data were produced by immunoSEQ multiplex PCR, yet TCRdb's version contains in-frame clones alone and is incomplete. The table includes roughly 50,000 clones, roughly 79% detected once. Sequenced sample: memory CD4+ T cells from blood. These receptors all stem from an adult in good health and CMV-seronegative. The CDR3 runs from the conserved cysteine through the conserved F or W. A D gene is named only where the DNA matches it firmly. Clone size is stated in some rows and not others, as once, few, many or a class when expanded.

j_call clone_size v_call d_call cdr3_nt cdr3_aa
TRBJ2-2 once TRBV7-3 TRBD2 TGTGCCAGCAGCCCAATGCCGGGACTAGCGGGGTCCCAAGAGCTGTTTTTT CASSPMPGLAGSQELFF
TRBJ1-2 - TRBV6-1 - TGTGCCAGCAGTGAGACAGCTGTTCGAATTTTCGGTGGCTACACCTTC CASSETAVRIFGGYTF
TRBJ1-3 - TRBV18 - TGTGCCAGCTCACCACAGCTCTCGGACTCTGGAAACACCATATATTTT CASSPQLSDSGNTIYF
TRBJ2-7 - TRBV5-5 TRBD2 TGTGCCAGCAGCTCGGGGGGTGTGTACGAGCAGTACTTC CASSSGGVYEQYF
TRBJ2-1 - TRBV5-4 TRBD1 TGTGCCAGCAGCACCGGACAGGGGGTGAACAATGAGCAGTTCTTC CASSTGQGVNNEQFF
TRBJ1-1 - TRBV25-1 TRBD1 TGTGCCAGCATCGGACCGACAGGGGGTATGGCTGAAGCTTTCTTT CASIGPTGGMAEAFF
TRBJ2-1 - TRBV30 - TGTGCCTGGAGACTAGGGGGGGGGCAGTTCTTC CAWRLGGGQFF
TRBJ2-1 - TRBV6-5 - TGTGCCAGCAGGTTCTCCCTCCTGGGTGAGCAGTTCTTC CASRFSLLGEQFF
TRBJ2-3 - TRBV19 - TGTGCCAGTAGTATTGGAGGGAGCAGCACAGATACGCAGTATTTT CASSIGGSSTDTQYF
TRBJ1-5 few TRBV6-6 TRBD1 TGTGCCAGCAAGTCTTCAGGGGGCGATCAGCCCCAGCATTTT CASKSSGGDQPQHF
TRBJ1-5 - TRBV5-6 - TGTGCCAGCAGCTTATTCGACGGAACCGCTATCAGGCCCCAGCATTTT CASSLFDGTAIRPQHF
TRBJ1-5 - TRBV11-2 - TGTGCCAGCAGCTCCGGGACAAATCAGCCCCAGCATTTT CASSSGTNQPQHF
TRBJ1-2 - TRBV18 - TGTGCCAGCTCCCTGGACAAAAACTATGGCTACACCTTC CASSLDKNYGYTF
TRBJ2-1 few TRBV5-1 - TGCGCCAGCAGCCCCTGGACTACCCCGGGCGGTGAGCAGTTCTTC CASSPWTTPGGEQFF
TRBJ1-5 - TRBV18 TRBD1 TGTGCCAGCTCACCACAGGGGGCTGGGCAGCCCCAGCATTTT CASSPQGAGQPQHF
TRBJ1-1 - TRBV28 - TGTGCCAGCACCCGAACGGCCTGGAACACTGAAGCTTTCTTT CASTRTAWNTEAFF
TRBJ2-2 - TRBV7-2 - TGTGCCAGCAGCTTAGCTCTTGGGGACACCGGGGAGCTGTTTTTT CASSLALGDTGELFF
TRBJ2-1 - TRBV2 - TGTGCCAGCATCCAAGGACAAGTTTACAATGAGCAGTTCTTC CASIQGQVYNEQFF
TRBJ2-7 - TRBV4-1 TRBD1 TGCGCCAGCAGCCAAGGCCCACCCGGGACAGTCTCCTACGAGCAGTACTTC CASSQGPPGTVSYEQYF
TRBJ2-5 medium-sized TRBV7-2 TRBD1 TGTGCCAGCAGCTTAGTGGACAGGTCCCAAGAGACCCAGTACTTC CASSLVDRSQETQYF
TRBJ2-5 - TRBV2 - TGTGCCAGCAGTGCCCTTAAGGGACAGGCTAGCGGAGAGACCCAGTACTTC CASSALKGQASGETQYF
TRBJ2-7 - TRBV10-3 - TGTGCCATCAGTGGAAAGGACGAGGCATCCTACGAGCAGTACTTC CAISGKDEASYEQYF
TRBJ2-1 - TRBV11-2 TRBD2 TGTGCCAGCACTACGCAACGACTAGCGAGTTACAATGAGCAGTTCTTC CASTTQRLASYNEQFF
TRBJ2-5 - TRBV6-5 - TGTGCCAGCAGTTACTCACCGGCCACAGAGACCCAGTACTTC CASSYSPATETQYF
TRBJ1-5 few TRBV4-1 - TGCGCCAGCAGCCAAGGGAGATCCAGGGGACGGAATCAGCCCCAGCATTTT CASSQGRSRGRNQPQHF